This TCR beta chain was documented in a study of T-cell reconstitution after alpha-beta-depleted transplantation in children. This sample's TCRbeta library carried unique molecular identifier barcodes. TCRdb re-called the PCR reads with MiXCR, one entry per CDR3 protein. The table has some 600,000 distinct CDR3 sequences, approximately 13% seen once. Remarks on this clonotype: Its cognate antigen is unknown.

Study results and caveats: The main origin of T-cell counts and diversity one year after transplant was newly produced T cells.

The receptor comes from a male patient aged 5 to 17 who had a stem cell transplant for acute myeloid leukemia, so the T cells may come from the graft donor. The sequences come from PBMCs, mostly from graft donor cells, collected 360 days after TCRalphabeta/CD19-depleted stem cell transplant.

CDR3 sequence reads: CASSLESSRGTSGTKETQYF. The CDR3 DNA reads as TGTGCCAGCAGCTTAGAATCCTCAAGGGGGACTAGCGGGACCAAAGAGACCCAGTACTTC. This chain uses TRBV11-2 with TRBJ2-5, with 13 bases fitting TRBD2. The V gene end was trimmed by 0 bases and the J gene end by 3 bases; junction bases not matched to a gene: 13. The CDR3 extends over 20 amino acids. Per the germline V gene, CDR1 is SGHAT and CDR2 is FQNNGV.